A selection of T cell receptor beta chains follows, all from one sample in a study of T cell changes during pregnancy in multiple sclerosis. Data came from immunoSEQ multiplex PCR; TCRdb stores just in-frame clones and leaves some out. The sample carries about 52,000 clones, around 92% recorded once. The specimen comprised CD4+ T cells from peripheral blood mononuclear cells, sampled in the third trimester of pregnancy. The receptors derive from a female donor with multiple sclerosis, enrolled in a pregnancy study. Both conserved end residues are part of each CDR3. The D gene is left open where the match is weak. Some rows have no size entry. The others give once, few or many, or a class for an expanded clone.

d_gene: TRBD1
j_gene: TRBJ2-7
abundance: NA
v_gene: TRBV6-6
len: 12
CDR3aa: CASSGQGAEQYF
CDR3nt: TGTGCCAGCAGTGGACAGGGGGCCGAGCAGTACTTC

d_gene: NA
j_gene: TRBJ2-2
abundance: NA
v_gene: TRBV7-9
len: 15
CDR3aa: CASSPWRVGAGELFF
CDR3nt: TGTGCCAGCAGCCCTTGGCGGGTTGGGGCCGGGGAGCTGTTTTTT

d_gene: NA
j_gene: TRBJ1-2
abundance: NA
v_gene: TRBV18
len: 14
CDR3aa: CASSPALADYGYTF
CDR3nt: TGTGCCAGCTCACCGGCGCTTGCGGACTATGGCTACACCTTC

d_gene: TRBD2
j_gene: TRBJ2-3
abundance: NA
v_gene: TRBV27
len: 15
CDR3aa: CASVEAGGKTDTQYF
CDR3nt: TGTGCCAGCGTAGAAGCGGGGGGGAAGACAGATACGCAGTATTTT

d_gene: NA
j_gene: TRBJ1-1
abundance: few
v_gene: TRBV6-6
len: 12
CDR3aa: CASSSSYPGAFF
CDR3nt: TGTGCCAGCAGTTCTTCCTACCCGGGGGCTTTCTTT

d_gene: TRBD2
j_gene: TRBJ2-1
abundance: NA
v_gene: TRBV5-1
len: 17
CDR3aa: CASSPGPLAGGRNEQFF
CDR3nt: TGCGCCAGCAGCCCCGGACCCCTAGCGGGGGGCCGCAATGAGCAGTTCTTC

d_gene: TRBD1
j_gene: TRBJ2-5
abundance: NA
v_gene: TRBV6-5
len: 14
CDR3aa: CASSTDRGLETQYF
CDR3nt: TGTGCCAGCAGCACAGACAGGGGATTAGAGACCCAGTACTTC

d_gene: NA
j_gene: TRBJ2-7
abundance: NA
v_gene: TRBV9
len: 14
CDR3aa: CASSAFAGPYEQYF
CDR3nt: TGTGCCAGCAGCGCCTTTGCGGGTCCCTACGAGCAGTACTTC

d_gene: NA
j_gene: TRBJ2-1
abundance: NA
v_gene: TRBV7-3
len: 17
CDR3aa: CASSLGRTGILSHEQFF
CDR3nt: TGTGCCAGCAGCTTAGGCCGCACAGGGATTCTGTCCCATGAGCAGTTCTTC

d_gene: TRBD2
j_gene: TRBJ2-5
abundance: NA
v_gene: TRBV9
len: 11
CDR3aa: CASSRGGTQYF
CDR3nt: TGTGCCAGCAGCCGGGGGGGGACCCAGTACTTC

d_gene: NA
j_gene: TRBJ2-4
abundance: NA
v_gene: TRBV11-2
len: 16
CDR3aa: CASSPTGGRGRNIQYF
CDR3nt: TGTGCCAGCAGCCCCACCGGCGGACGGGGGAGGAACATTCAGTACTTC

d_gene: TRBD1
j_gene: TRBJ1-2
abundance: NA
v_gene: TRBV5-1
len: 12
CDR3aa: CASTDRDYGYTF
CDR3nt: TGCGCCAGCACCGACAGGGACTATGGCTACACCTTC

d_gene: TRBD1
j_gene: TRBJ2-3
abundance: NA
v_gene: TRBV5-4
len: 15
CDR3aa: CASSPGQGAWDTQYF
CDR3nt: TGTGCCAGCAGCCCGGGACAGGGGGCCTGGGATACGCAGTATTTT

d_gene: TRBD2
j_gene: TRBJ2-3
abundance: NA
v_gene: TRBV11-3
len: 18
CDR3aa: CASSAGTSGGWGTDTQYF
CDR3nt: TGTGCCAGCAGCGCCGGGACTAGCGGGGGGTGGGGCACAGATACGCAGTATTTT

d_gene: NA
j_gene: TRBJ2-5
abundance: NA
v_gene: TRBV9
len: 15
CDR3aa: CASSPQPIPRETQYF
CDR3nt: TGTGCCAGCAGCCCACAACCGATTCCCCGAGAGACCCAGTACTTC

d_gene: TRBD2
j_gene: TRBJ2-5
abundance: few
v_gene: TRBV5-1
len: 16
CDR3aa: CASSLSAGGGQETQYF
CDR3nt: TGCGCCAGCAGCTTGTCGGCGGGGGGGGGCCAAGAGACCCAGTACTTC

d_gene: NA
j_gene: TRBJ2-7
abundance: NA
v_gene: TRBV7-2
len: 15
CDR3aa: CASSLVGQRAYEQYF
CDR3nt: TGTGCCAGCAGCTTAGTTGGGCAGAGAGCCTACGAGCAGTACTTC